The 21 T cell receptor beta chains in this list originate from one sample, sequenced in a study of molecular identifiers for immune sequencing clone quantification. One entry per CDR3 protein results from TCRdb running MiXCR on the PCR reads. The data contain some 320,000 distinct CDR3 sequences, about 22% of them singletons. The sequenced sample was naive CD8+ T cells from blood, with Jurkat cell RNA spiked in. Subset indicated: FACS-sorted CD8+CD4-CCR7+CD45RA+ naive T cells. These receptor sequences come from a human donor in good health. Some libraries in this study had Jurkat cell RNA spiked in.

The chain carries TRBV3-1 and TRBJ2-7; 11 bases are shared with TRBD2. The germline V gene encodes CDR1 LGHDT and CDR2 YNNKEL (reference sequence). Trimming at V came to 2 bases and at J to 2 bases, leaving 5 bases not matched to a gene. The CDR3 extends over 16 amino acids. The CDR3 loop is CASSQTLAGVTYEQYF. CDR3 DNA: TGTGCCAGCAGCCAAACACTAGCGGGGGTTACCTACGAGCAGTACTTC.

Note on this clonotype: A much larger clone differs from this one at a single base, so this may be a read error. CDR3 sequence (DNA): TGCGCCAGCAGCCAAGAGGGGTCCGGGGTTAACCACGAGCAGTACTTC. The encoded protein is CASSQEGSGVNHEQYF. The J gene is TRBJ2-7, the V gene TRBV4-3; weak D call: TRBD2 (5 bases). Trimming left V 0 bases short and J 5 bases short, with 17 bases between. The CDR3 consists of 16 residues. Germline-derived CDR1 and CDR2 are LGHNA and YSLEER.

This clonotype was detected ten times or more. This chain uses TRBV7-9 with TRBJ2-5, with 10 positions matching TRBD1. The CDR3 has 16 amino acids. V was clipped by 2 bases and J by 2 bases; unmatched bases: 5. The V gene's germline CDR1 is SEHNR and CDR2 FQNEAQ (reference sequence). The CDR3 region has the DNA TGTGCCAGCAGCTTACTCGGACAGGGGGGACAAGAGACCCAGTACTTC. This codes for CASSLLGQGGQETQYF.

This clonotype was observed many times. CDR3: CASSPNSLSNYGYTF. The DNA of the CDR3 is TGCGCCAGCAGTCCCAACAGTCTTTCTAACTATGGCTACACCTTC. The V call is TRBV4-3, the J call TRBJ1-2, with D unclear. V was pared by 6 bases and J by 0 bases, with 14 bases between. Germline CDR1 and CDR2: LGHNA and YSLEER. The CDR3 is 15 amino acids.

The sample holds one count of this clonotype. A much larger clone sits a single nucleotide away, making a read error possible. The chain links TRBV19 to TRBJ2-7; tentative D call: TRBD2 (5 bases). The CDR3 contains 16 residues. The germline V gene has CDR1 LNHDA and CDR2 SQIVND (reference sequence). The CDR3 DNA follows: TGTGCCAGTAGTATTGGGTCCCGAGGGTATCCCTACGGGCAGTACTTC. Its translation: CASSIGSRGYPYGQYF.

V gene TRBV27 combines with J gene TRBJ1-5; TRBD1 aligns across 10 bases. Germline CDR1 and CDR2: MNHEY and SMNVEV (reference sequence). CDR3 length: 16 residues. The ends lost 8 bases at V and 0 bases at J; junction bases unmatched: 7. For the CDR3, the DNA is TGTGCCAGCCGCGGGACAGGGGCTTATAGCAATCAGCCCCAGCATTTT. It yields the protein CASRGTGAYSNQPQHF.

This clonotype was recorded at least ten times. The J gene is TRBJ2-6, the V gene TRBV4-1; D not certain. Trimming cost V 3 bases and J 4 bases, with 7 bases left between them. The CDR3 contains 14 residues. Germline CDR1 is MGHRA and CDR2 is YSYEKL. This CDR3 reads CASSQLIGANVLTF. CDR3 DNA: TGCGCCAGCAGCCAGCTAATCGGGGCCAACGTCCTGACTTTC.

This clonotype was seen ten or more times. The genes are TRBV7-9 and TRBJ2-1; D unresolved. V gave up 4 bases and J gave up 3 bases, with 4 bases separating them. CDR1 is SEHNR and CDR2 is FQNEAQ in the germline V gene (reference sequence). This CDR3 contains 12 residues. CDR3 bases: TGTGCCAGCAGCTCGTACTACAATGAGCAGTTCTTC. As protein: CASSSYYNEQFF.

This clonotype was observed at least ten times. The rearrangement uses TRBV29-1 and TRBJ1-4, with D possibly TRBD1 on 5 matching bases. Germline V gene lookup returns CDR1 SQVTM and CDR2 ANQGSEA. The CDR3 is 14 residues long. V lost 6 bases, J lost 3 bases, and 14 bases lay in between. The chain's CDR3 is CSVAAGLANEKLFF. The CDR3 DNA reads as TGCAGCGTCGCTGCAGGGTTGGCTAATGAAAAACTGTTTTTT.

Remarks on this clonotype: The junction departs from germline at one end; a sequencing error may be responsible. V gene TRBV12-3 or TRBV12-4 combines with J gene TRBJ2-5; D uncertain. The CDR3 runs 14 residues. CDR3 sequence (DNA): TGTGCCAGCAGTCCTGGAGTCTACCAAGAGACCCAGTGCTTC. Its translation is CASSPGVYQETQCF.

At least ten counts were recorded for this clonotype. The chain recombines TRBV11-2 with TRBJ2-5; D is uncertain. This CDR3 is built from 15 residues. The V end lost 8 bases, the J end lost 0 bases, and 16 bases lay between the germline ends. Germline CDR1 reads SGHAT; CDR2 reads FQNNGV. The CDR3 sequence: CASHRSGYHQETQYF. CDR3 DNA: TGTGCCAGCCACCGGAGTGGGTACCACCAAGAGACCCAGTACTTC.

The rearrangement links TRBV10-2 to TRBJ1-1, with D maybe TRBD1 (5 bases). The ends were cut back, 3 bases at V and 4 bases at J, with 12 bases in the middle. The CDR3 extends over 14 amino acids. Per germline, CDR1 WSHSY and CDR2 SAAADI. The CDR3 region is CASSDSKGSTEAFF. Written as DNA, the CDR3 is TGCGCCAGCAGTGATTCAAAGGGGTCCACTGAAGCTTTCTTT.

This clonotype was seen at least ten times. J is TRBJ2-5 and V is TRBV19, with TRBD2 identical over 9 bases. J lost 2 bases, V lost 1 base, and 5 bases had no gene match. The germline CDR1 and CDR2 sequences are LNHDA and SQIVND (reference sequence). The CDR3 totals 16 residues. CDR3 amino acids: CASSIGASGIQETQYF. DNA for the CDR3: TGTGCCAGTAGTATAGGTGCTAGCGGGATACAAGAGACCCAGTACTTC. Full variable domain (remainder filled in from reference TRBV19 and TRBJ2-5): DGGITQSPKYLFRKEGQNVTLSCEQNLNHDAMYWYRQDPGQGLRLIYYSQIVNDFQKGDIAEGYSVSREKKESFPLTVTSAQKNPTAFYLCASSIGASGIQETQYFGPGTRLLVL.

Only a few counts were recorded for this clonotype. The V and J genes are TRBV19 and TRBJ1-5; the match to TRBD1 covers 9 bases. Germline CDR1 is LNHDA and CDR2 is SQIVND (reference sequence). V lost 4 bases and J lost 7; bases outside the gene matches: 5. This CDR3 is 14 amino acids long. CDR3 DNA sequence: TGTGCCAGTAGTACGACAGGGGGAGGACAGCCCCAGCATTTT. This translates into CASSTTGGGQPQHF.

This clonotype has a handful of counts. This sequence joins TRBV6-5 and TRBJ2-1, with TRBD1 matching over 9 bases. V shed 4 bases, J shed 4 bases, and the junction held 5 bases outside the gene matches. The CDR3 consists of 15 residues. Per germline, CDR1 MNHEY and CDR2 SVGAGI. This CDR3 reads CASSSGTGIYNEQFF. Here the CDR3 DNA reads TGTGCCAGCAGTTCCGGGACAGGGATATACAATGAGCAGTTCTTC.

This clonotype was detected many times. This chain uses TRBV28 with TRBJ2-7, with TRBD1 matching 7 bases. The CDR3 totals 18 residues. CDR1 is MDHEN, CDR2 SYDVKM, per germline. V gave up 5 bases and J gave up 5 bases; unmatched junction bases: 21. The CDR3 sequence: CASSPPQYRDSLGDEQYF. CDR3 bases: TGTGCCAGCAGTCCCCCACAATACCGGGACAGTCTGGGGGACGAGCAGTACTTC. Drawing the rest from reference TRBV28 and TRBJ2-7, the complete variable domain is DVKVTQSSRYLVKRTGEKVFLECVQDMDHENMFWYRQDPGLGLRLIYFSYDVKMKEKGDIPEGYSVSREKKERFSLILESASTNQTSMYLCASSPPQYRDSLGDEQYFGPGTRLTVT.

Many counts were recorded for this clonotype. The V call is TRBV7-9, the J call TRBJ2-6; D tentatively fits TRBD1 or TRBD2 (5 bases each). V shed 1 base and J shed 0 bases, with 7 bases lying between them. The CDR3 has 16 residues. CDR1 and CDR2 (germline): SEHNR, FQNEAQ (reference sequence). The CDR3 loop is CASSLGGVSGANVLTF. In nucleotides, the CDR3 is TGTGCCAGCAGCTTAGGAGGGGTCTCTGGGGCCAACGTCCTGACTTTC.

About this clonotype itself: This clone may be a read error of a much larger clone one base away. This chain connects TRBV20-1 to TRBJ2-7; 9 positions agree with TRBD1. V shed 7 bases and J 6 bases; nucleotides not matched to a gene: 7. This CDR3 is 12 amino acids long. The germline V gene has CDR1 DFQATT and CDR2 SNEGSKA (reference sequence). The CDR3 loop is CSVGQGPCEQYF. The CDR3 DNA is TGCAGTGTTGGACAGGGGCCCTGCGAGCAGTACTTC.

Notes on this clonotype: This may come from a read error, since a much larger clone is one base off. The chain employs TRBV29-1 and TRBJ2-1; the D is unclear. There are 12 residues in the CDR3. Germline CDR1 SQVTM, CDR2 ANQGSEA. The germline V and J ends were trimmed by 4 bases and 8 bases, with 12 bases remaining between them. This CDR3 is CSVAEPVDEQFF. CDR3 coding DNA: TGCAGCGTTGCCGAACCCGTAGATGAGCAGTTCTTC.

This clonotype has at least ten counts. The chain is built from TRBV12-3 or TRBV12-4 and TRBJ1-2; D remains ambiguous. Deletions cut 3 bases from V and 3 bases from J, with 8 bases between. The CDR3 consists of 13 residues. The CDR3: CASSLGLDYGYTF. DNA of the CDR3: TGTGCCAGCAGTTTGGGTCTCGACTATGGCTACACCTTC.

This clonotype was seen ten or more times. V and J are TRBV7-2 and TRBJ1-5; TRBD1 is a possible D gene (5 bases). Germline CDR1 and CDR2: SGHTA and FQGNSA. This CDR3 spans 15 amino acids. Trimming left V 4 bases short and J 5 bases short, with 15 bases between. CDR3 in amino acids: CASSSGDGPYQPQHF. In DNA form, the CDR3 reads TGTGCCAGCAGCTCCGGGGACGGTCCTTATCAGCCCCAGCATTTT.